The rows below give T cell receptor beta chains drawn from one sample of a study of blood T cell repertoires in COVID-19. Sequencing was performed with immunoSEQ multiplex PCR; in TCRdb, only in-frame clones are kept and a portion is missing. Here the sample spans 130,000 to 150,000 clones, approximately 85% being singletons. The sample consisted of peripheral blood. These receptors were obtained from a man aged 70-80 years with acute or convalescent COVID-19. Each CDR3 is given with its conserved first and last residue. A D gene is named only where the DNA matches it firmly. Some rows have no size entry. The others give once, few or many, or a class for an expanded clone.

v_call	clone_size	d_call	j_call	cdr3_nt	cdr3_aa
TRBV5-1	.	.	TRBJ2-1	TGCGCCAGCAGCTCGGGGGATAGGAGGAATGAGCAGTTCTTC	CASSSGDRRNEQFF
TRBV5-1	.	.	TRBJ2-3	TGCGCCAGCAGCTCAAGGACAGTTGATATCACAGATACGCAGTATTTT	CASSSRTVDITDTQYF
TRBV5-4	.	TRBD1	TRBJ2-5	TGTGCCAGCAGCGTCTGGGACAGAGAGACCCAGTACTTC	CASSVWDRETQYF
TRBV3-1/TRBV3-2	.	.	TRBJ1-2	TGTGCCAGCAGCCCTTCAGTCATCTATGGCTACACCTTC	CASSPSVIYGYTF
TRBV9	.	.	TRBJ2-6	TGTGCCAGCAGCGTAGCTCTTGGGCAGGAATTCTCTGGGGCCAACGTCCTGACTTTC	CASSVALGQEFSGANVLTF
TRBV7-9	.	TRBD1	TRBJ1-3	TGTGCCAGCAGAGCCTCCGGGACAGACATTGGAAACACCATATATTTT	CASRASGTDIGNTIYF
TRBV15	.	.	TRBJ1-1	TGTGCCACCAGCAGAGTCATTGGGAGGGATGGGACTGAAGCTTTCTTT	CATSRVIGRDGTEAFF
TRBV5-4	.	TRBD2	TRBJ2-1	TGTGCCAGCAGGGCCGGGACTACGAGCTCCTACAATGAGCAGTTCTTC	CASRAGTTSSYNEQFF
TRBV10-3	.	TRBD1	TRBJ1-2	TGTGCCATCAGGAATGGACAGGGGGCTGGAGGCTACACCTTC	CAIRNGQGAGGYTF
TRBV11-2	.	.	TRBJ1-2	TGTGCCAGCAGCTTGGAGGAAGACTATGGCTACACCTTC	CASSLEEDYGYTF
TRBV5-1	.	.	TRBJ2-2	TGCGCCAGCAGCTTGGCCGGGACACCGAACACCGGGGAGCTGTTTTTT	CASSLAGTPNTGELFF
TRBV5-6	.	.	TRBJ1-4	TGTGCCAGCAGCCTTTCAAACGGGGAAAAACTGTTTTTT	CASSLSNGEKLFF
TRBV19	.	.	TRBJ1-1	TGTGCCAGTAGTATGGGGGGGGCATCAGCTTTCTTT	CASSMGGASAFF
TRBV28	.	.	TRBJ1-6	TGTGCCAGCAGTTTGGCAGGGGAATCACCCCTCCACTTT	CASSLAGESPLHF
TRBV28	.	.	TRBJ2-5	TGTGCCAGCAGCCCTGGAGGGCGGCAAGAGACCCAGTACTTC	CASSPGGRQETQYF
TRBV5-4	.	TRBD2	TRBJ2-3	TGTGCCAGCAGCCCCTATAGAGCGGGAGCCACAGATACGCAGTATTTT	CASSPYRAGATDTQYF
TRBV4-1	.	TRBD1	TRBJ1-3	TGCGCCAGCAGAAACACCGGGACAGGGATTGGAAACACCATATATTTT	CASRNTGTGIGNTIYF
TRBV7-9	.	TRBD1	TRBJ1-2	TGTGCCAGCAGCCCGCGGACAGGGCCTAACTATGGCTACACCTTC	CASSPRTGPNYGYTF
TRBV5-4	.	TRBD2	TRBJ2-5	TGTGCCAGCAGCTTGGAGAGCCTAGCGGGTGAGACCCAGTACTTC	CASSLESLAGETQYF
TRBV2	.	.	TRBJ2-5	TGTGCCAGCAGTGAAGGTAGTTATCGAGAGACCCAGTACTTC	CASSEGSYRETQYF
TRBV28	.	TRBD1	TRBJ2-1	TGTGCCAGCAGTTCCTACAGGGGGAGGAACAATGAGCAGTTCTTC	CASSSYRGRNNEQFF
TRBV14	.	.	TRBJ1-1	TGTGCCAGCAGCAAGGGGATTTCGGGCACTGAAGCTTTCTTT	CASSKGISGTEAFF
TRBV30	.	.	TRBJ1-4	TGTGCCTGGAGTCCCACCGTGCGGAGAAATGAAAAACTGTTTTTT	CAWSPTVRRNEKLFF
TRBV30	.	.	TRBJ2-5	TGTGCCTGGAGTGTGGGGGGTGACGAGACCCAGTACTTC	CAWSVGGDETQYF
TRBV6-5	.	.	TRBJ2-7	TGTGCCAGCAGCGTGTGGGGGGAGAGGTCCTACGAGCAGTACTTC	CASSVWGERSYEQYF
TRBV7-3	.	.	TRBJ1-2	TGTGCCAGCAGCCAAAGCCCAGGGTCGGGTGGCTACACCTTC	CASSQSPGSGGYTF
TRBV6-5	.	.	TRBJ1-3	TGTGCCAGCAGGCGGGGGGCTCCGTCTGGAAACACCATATATTTT	CASRRGAPSGNTIYF
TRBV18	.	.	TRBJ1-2	TGTGCCAGCTCACCGGCTTGGGGCTACACCTTC	CASSPAWGYTF
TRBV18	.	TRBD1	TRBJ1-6	TGTGCCAGCTCACCTAGACAGGGGCCCGATTCACCCCTCCACTTT	CASSPRQGPDSPLHF
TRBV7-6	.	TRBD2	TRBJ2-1	TGTGCCAGCAGCTTCGGCACTAGCGGTGAGGTACCAAGTGAGCAGTTCTTC	CASSFGTSGEVPSEQFF
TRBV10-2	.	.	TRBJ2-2	TGCGCCAGCCGGGGGTTACTAGGCGGGGAGCTGTTTTTT	CASRGLLGGELFF
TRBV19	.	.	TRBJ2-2	TGTGCCAGCCGGCCCTGGGCTGGAAAGAACACCGGGGAGCTGTTTTTT	CASRPWAGKNTGELFF
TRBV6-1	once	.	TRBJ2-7	TGTGCCAGCAGTGAAGGGGCACTGAGCTCCTACGAGCAGTACTTC	CASSEGALSSYEQYF
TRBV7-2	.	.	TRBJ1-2	TGTGCCAGCAGCTTAAGATGGACAGCTAACTATGGCTACACCTTC	CASSLRWTANYGYTF
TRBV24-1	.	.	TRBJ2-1	TGTGCCACCAGTGATTCCCGACTCTTAGACAATGAGCAGTTCTTC	CATSDSRLLDNEQFF
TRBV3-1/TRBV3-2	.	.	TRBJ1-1	TGTGCCAGCAGCCACCCCGCGGCAGGGCGCACTGAAGCTTTCTTT	CASSHPAAGRTEAFF
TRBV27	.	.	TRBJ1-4	TGTGCCAGCAGTTTATTCGGGACTCTAGGGAATAATGAAAAACTGTTTTTT	CASSLFGTLGNNEKLFF
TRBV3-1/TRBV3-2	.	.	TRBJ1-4	TGTGCCAGCAGCCCCAACCAGGGTGAAAAACTGTTTTTT	CASSPNQGEKLFF
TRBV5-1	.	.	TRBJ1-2	TGCGCCAGCAGCTTGGGACAGCATAACTATGGCTACACCTTC	CASSLGQHNYGYTF
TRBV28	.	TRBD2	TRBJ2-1	TGTGCCAGCAGTTTTCATCGGGGGGGCCGGAATGAGCAGTTCTTC	CASSFHRGGRNEQFF
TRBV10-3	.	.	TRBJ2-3	TGTGCCATCAGTGAGTCTTTAGCGGAAGCGGGCACAGATACGCAGTATTTT	CAISESLAEAGTDTQYF
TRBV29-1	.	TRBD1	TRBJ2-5	TGCAGCGTCGCCCGGGACAGGGTGGAGACCCAGTACTTC	CSVARDRVETQYF
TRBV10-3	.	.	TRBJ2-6	TGTGCCATCAAAGCTGCTGGGGCCAACGTCCTGACTTTC	CAIKAAGANVLTF
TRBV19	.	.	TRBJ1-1	TGTGCCAGTACCCCCCAGGGAAACATGAACACTGAAGCTTTCTTT	CASTPQGNMNTEAFF
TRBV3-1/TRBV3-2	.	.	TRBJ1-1	TGTGCCAGCAGCCAAGATGGGGGGTCTGAAGCTTTCTTT	CASSQDGGSEAFF
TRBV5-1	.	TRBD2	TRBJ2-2	TGCGCCAGTTCGGACCCGGGACTAGCGCCGGAGCTGTTTTTT	CASSDPGLAPELFF
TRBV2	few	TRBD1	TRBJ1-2	TGTGCCAGCAGCGGGGACAGGGCCTTTGACTATGGCTACACCTTC	CASSGDRAFDYGYTF
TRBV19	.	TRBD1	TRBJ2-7	TGTGCCAGTACCATGGGACAGGGGCGAGAGCAGTACTTC	CASTMGQGREQYF
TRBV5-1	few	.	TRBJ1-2	TGCGCCAGCAGCCCTGGGTCGGGGATTGGCTACACCTTC	CASSPGSGIGYTF